These T cell receptor beta chains were read from a single sample in a study of beta chain features in type 1 diabetes. The assay was immunoSEQ multiplex PCR, and TCRdb's table has in-frame clones only and misses some. The sample shows approximately 250,000 clones, approximately 11% of them seen only once. The specimen sequenced was naive CD4+ T cells from blood. Receptors were obtained from a young man with type 1 diabetes. The CDR3 runs from the conserved cysteine through the conserved F or W. D genes are given only for firm matches. For some rows the clone size is stated as once, few or many, or as a class when expanded; others skip it.

j_gene	d_gene	v_gene	abundance	CDR3aa	CDR3nt
TRBJ2-2	TRBD2	TRBV28	.	CASSSGTFPGELFF	TGTGCCAGCTCTAGCGGAACTTTCCCCGGGGAGCTGTTTTTT
TRBJ2-2	.	TRBV18	.	CASSLAATADTGELFF	TGTGCCAGCTCCCTGGCGGCCACGGCCGACACCGGGGAGCTGTTTTTT
TRBJ2-1	TRBD2	TRBV4-1	.	CASSRFLAGGSYNEQFF	TGCGCCAGCAGCCGATTTTTAGCGGGGGGCTCCTACAATGAGCAGTTCTTC
TRBJ2-5	TRBD1	TRBV5-1	.	CASSRDSVRGETQYF	TGCGCCAGCAGCCGGGACAGCGTCCGAGGGGAGACCCAGTACTTC
TRBJ2-3	.	TRBV7-9	.	CASSRAGDTQYF	TGTGCCAGCAGCCGCGCGGGAGATACGCAGTATTTT
TRBJ1-1	TRBD1	TRBV7-2	few	CASSLRHVGQGAMAFF	TGTGCCAGCAGCTTACGACATGTAGGGCAGGGGGCGATGGCTTTCTTT
TRBJ2-1	.	TRBV7-3	.	CASSKTPLVGNEQFF	TGTGCCAGCAGCAAGACGCCCCTAGTCGGCAATGAGCAGTTCTTC
TRBJ1-1	.	TRBV18	.	CASSSSPIDTEAFF	TGTGCCAGCTCCTCGAGTCCTATCGACACTGAAGCTTTCTTT
TRBJ2-7	.	TRBV28	.	CASSSASYEQYF	TGTGCCAGCAGTTCCGCCAGCTACGAGCAGTACTTC
TRBJ1-1	.	TRBV5-1	.	CASSLAGSGTEAFF	TGCGCCAGCAGCTTGGCCGGGTCGGGAACTGAAGCTTTCTTT
TRBJ1-2	TRBD1	TRBV9	.	CASSVVPQGDYGYTF	TGTGCCAGCAGCGTAGTACCACAGGGGGACTATGGCTACACCTTC
TRBJ1-4	.	TRBV15	few	CATSRVAGATNEKLFF	TGTGCCACCAGCAGAGTCGCAGGTGCAACTAATGAAAAACTGTTTTTT
TRBJ1-5	TRBD1	TRBV28	.	CATWDRGRSEHF	TGTGCCACCTGGGACAGGGGCCGCAGCGAGCATTTT
TRBJ1-2	.	TRBV11-1	few	CASSITVDYGYTF	TGTGCCAGCAGCATAACAGTGGACTATGGCTACACCTTC
TRBJ2-1	TRBD2	TRBV29-1	.	CSVVGTSGYNEQFF	TGCAGCGTTGTCGGGACTAGCGGATACAATGAGCAGTTCTTC
TRBJ2-5	TRBD1	TRBV28	.	CASSLRQGRETQYF	TGTGCCAGCAGTCTAAGACAGGGTCGAGAGACCCAGTACTTC
TRBJ1-2	TRBD1	TRBV6-6	.	CASSPGTGNYGYTF	TGTGCCAGCAGCCCCGGGACAGGGAACTATGGCTACACCTTC
TRBJ2-4	.	TRBV5-1	.	CASSLERSSIQYF	TGCGCCAGCAGCTTGGAACGGTCTTCCATTCAGTACTTC
TRBJ1-1	.	TRBV2	few	CASKSWETLNTEAFF	TGTGCCAGCAAAAGTTGGGAGACCTTGAACACTGAAGCTTTCTTT
TRBJ2-3	.	TRBV11-3	few	CARRGGGTDTQYF	TGTGCCAGGCGAGGGGGTGGCACAGATACGCAGTATTTT
TRBJ2-5	.	TRBV28	few	CASIGGAETQYF	TGTGCCAGCATAGGGGGAGCGGAGACCCAGTACTTC
TRBJ1-4	.	TRBV4-3	few	CASREQGDEKLFF	TGCGCCAGCAGGGAACAGGGCGATGAAAAACTGTTTTTT
TRBJ2-2	TRBD2	TRBV19	.	CASSIPAGRRNTGELFF	TGTGCCAGTAGTATACCAGCGGGACGCCGGAACACCGGGGAGCTGTTTTTT
TRBJ2-7	.	TRBV11-2	.	CASSFGPVNYEQYF	TGTGCCAGCAGCTTTGGGCCGGTTAACTACGAGCAGTACTTC
TRBJ2-3	TRBD1	TRBV28	.	CASRNRGGTDTQYF	TGTGCCAGCAGGAACAGGGGAGGCACAGATACGCAGTATTTT
TRBJ2-3	.	TRBV11-2	.	CASSSRRDGDTQYF	TGTGCCAGCAGCTCGCGGCGGGATGGGGATACGCAGTATTTT
TRBJ1-1	.	TRBV5-8	.	CASSLFMNTEAFF	TGTGCCAGCAGCTTGTTTATGAACACTGAAGCTTTCTTT
TRBJ1-1	TRBD1	TRBV18	.	CASSLTGVTEAFF	TGTGCCAGCTCCTTGACAGGGGTAACTGAAGCTTTCTTT
TRBJ2-5	.	TRBV5-1	.	CASSLTGTSPETQYF	TGCGCCAGCAGCTTGACCGGGACTTCCCCAGAGACCCAGTACTTC
TRBJ2-2	.	TRBV2	few	CASSGGGSSTGELFF	TGTGCCAGCAGTGGTGGAGGGTCGAGCACCGGGGAGCTGTTTTTT
TRBJ2-7	TRBD1	TRBV25-1	few	CASSEGTGAYEQYF	TGTGCCAGCAGTGAAGGGACAGGAGCCTACGAGCAGTACTTC
TRBJ2-1	TRBD1	TRBV5-6	.	CASSLATRTGPGNEQFF	TGTGCCAGCAGCTTGGCGACCCGGACAGGGCCGGGCAATGAGCAGTTCTTC
TRBJ1-5	.	TRBV6-1	.	CASSRTLNSNQPQHF	TGTGCCAGCAGCCGGACACTCAATAGCAATCAGCCCCAGCATTTT
TRBJ2-1	.	TRBV7-3	.	CASSFSQGDEQFF	TGTGCCAGCAGTTTCTCACAGGGCGATGAGCAGTTCTTC
TRBJ2-5	TRBD2	TRBV11-1	.	CASSFVTSGGLTPQETQYF	TGTGCCAGCAGCTTCGTCACTAGCGGGGGCCTCACGCCACAGGAGACCCAGTACTTC
TRBJ1-1	.	TRBV21-1	few	CAPRNGFF	TGTGCCCCCAGGAACGGTTTCTTT
TRBJ2-3	.	TRBV9	few	CASRQAGTDTQYF	TGTGCCAGCAGACAGGCGGGGACAGATACGCAGTATTTT
TRBJ2-3	TRBD2	TRBV29-1	few	CSVSSGSDTQYF	TGCAGCGTCAGTAGCGGGTCCGATACGCAGTATTTT
TRBJ1-1	.	TRBV7-9	few	CASSFEVEAFF	TGTGCCAGCAGCTTTGAGGTAGAAGCTTTCTTT
TRBJ1-1	.	TRBV27	few	CASSSSDRRQAFF	TGTGCCAGCAGTTCGTCTGACAGGAGACAAGCTTTCTTT
TRBJ1-2	TRBD1	TRBV7-9	few	CASRLGQGYGYTF	TGTGCCAGCAGATTGGGACAGGGCTATGGCTACACCTTC
TRBJ1-2	.	TRBV19	.	CASSPQTNYGYTF	TGTGCCAGTTCCCCACAGACCAACTATGGCTACACCTTC
TRBJ1-2	.	TRBV4-1	.	CASSPRGLLWSHF	TGCGCCAGCAGCCCACGCGGGCTGCTCTGGTCGCACTTC
TRBJ1-2	TRBD1	TRBV6-5	few	CASSYSGTGAYGYTF	TGTGCCAGCAGTTACTCCGGGACAGGGGCCTATGGCTACACCTTC
TRBJ1-5	.	TRBV5-6	.	CASSLGGLNQPQHF	TGTGCCAGCAGCTTAGGGGGTTTAAATCAGCCCCAGCATTTT
TRBJ1-5	.	TRBV27	few	CASSLSQGNNQPQHF	TGTGCCAGCAGTTTATCACAGGGAAACAATCAGCCCCAGCATTTT
TRBJ1-1	TRBD1	TRBV6-5	.	CASTQGDEAFF	TGTGCCAGCACACAGGGGGATGAAGCTTTCTTT
TRBJ2-7	TRBD2	TRBV15	few	CATKASGGSSYEQYF	TGTGCCACCAAGGCTAGCGGGGGAAGCTCCTACGAGCAGTACTTC
TRBJ2-7	.	TRBV28	.	CASSLSGGLSHF	TGTGCCAGCAGTTTATCAGGAGGTTTGTCTCACTTC
TRBJ2-7	.	TRBV11-1	few	CASSIQGLGYEQYF	TGTGCCAGCAGCATCCAGGGACTCGGCTACGAGCAGTACTTC